This T cell receptor (beta chain) is from a study of cytomegalovirus exposure and HLA in healthy donors. The V gene's germline CDR1 is MNHNS and CDR2 SASEGT. Deletions cut 5 bases from V and 0 bases from J, with 11 bases between. The CDR3 loop spans 15 amino acids. PCR amplification relied on 60 Vbeta primers (plus 13 Jbeta primers). Method: immunoSEQ multiplex PCR; TCRdb's copy keeps in-frame clones and lacks some. Here the sample spans some 130,000 clones, over 60% being singletons. This rearrangement joins TRBV6-1 to TRBJ2-4, with D maybe TRBD1 (6 bases). The sequenced sample consisted of PBMCs. This clonotype was sampled from a man aged 25-45 years in good health and CMV-seronegative. In DNA, the CDR3 is TGTGCCAGCAGTAGACAGGTATTAGCCAAAAACATTCAGTACTTC. This sequence encodes CASSRQVLAKNIQYF.